This T cell receptor beta chain comes out of a study of T-cell memory formation after mild COVID-19. Study-wide results and caveats: The second-wave clones peaking on day 37 were not confirmed as SARS-CoV-2-specific.

The germline V gene has CDR1 LNHNV and CDR2 YYDKDF (reference sequence). Trimming left V 0 bases short and J 7 bases short, with 6 bases between. The CDR3 is made up of 13 amino acids. Comment on this clonotype: Antigen: not known.

UMIs and sample barcodes were carried by the TCR alpha and TCR beta cDNA libraries that 5'RACE produced using constant-segment primers. MiXCR, applied by TCRdb to the 5' RACE reads, yields one record per CDR3 protein. The top ten hold 12% of the sample, which has hundreds of thousands of distinct CDR3 sequences, roughly 18% seen once. The specimen sequenced was PBMCs or a T cell subset sorted from them (not recorded which). The chain has TRBV15 and TRBJ1-4; no clear D gene. This TCR was recovered from an adult woman who had mild COVID-19 (a few samples of this study predate the infection). Cell type and time point are not known. CDR3 nucleotide sequence: TGTGCCACCAGCAGAGAGAGACGTGAAAAACTGTTTTTT. This encodes CATSRERREKLFF.